This entry concerns a single TCR beta chain. CDR1 LNHNV and CDR2 YYDKDF come from the germline V gene (reference sequence). With 9 bases removed from V and 3 bases from J, the gap between germline ends came to 11 bases. This CDR3 contains 12 residues. The sample is drawn from a study of blood T cell repertoires in COVID-19. Study context: Some COVID-19 samples were acute and others convalescent; all came from the United States, Italy and Spain. T cells, B-cell-depleted T cells, or PBMCs provided the cDNA or gDNA that served as material.

In the source study's methods: Nucleated cell number was recorded as an estimate derived from reference gene primer amplification. The table came from immunoSEQ multiplex PCR; TCRdb's copy has only in-frame clones and leaves some out. That table gives V, J and clone size, and the DNA gave D and trimming. The table records approximately 230,000 clones, 87% of them present only once. This clonotype was sampled from a young man with active or convalescent COVID-19. J is TRBJ1-1 and V is TRBV15; D remains ambiguous. The sample comprised peripheral blood. CDR3 bases: TGTGCCACGAATGGCGGAGACACTGAAGCTTTCTTT. It is translated as CATNGGDTEAFF.